The 12 T cell receptor beta chains listed next were all sequenced from one sample in a study of T-cell reconstitution after alpha-beta-depleted transplantation in children. For TCRbeta, the library was prepared with unique molecular identifiers. A single record per CDR3 protein comes from TCRdb applying MiXCR to the PCR reads. The table records about 640,000 distinct CDR3 sequences, roughly 15% of them present only once. Sequencing was performed on PBMCs from the stem cell graft donor, taken from the stem cell graft. The receptors were gathered from a human donor who donated a stem cell graft to a child with acute myeloid leukemia.

This rearrangement joins TRBV7-2 to TRBJ2-2, with 7 nucleotides matching TRBD1. Trimming removed 2 bases from V and 5 bases from J; junction bases left unmatched: 8. Per the germline V gene, CDR1 is SGHTA and CDR2 is FQGNSA. This CDR3 is built from 16 residues. CDR3 sequence reads: CASSLWGQSRTGELFF. The CDR3 DNA sequence: TGTGCCAGCAGCTTATGGGGACAGTCACGAACCGGGGAGCTGTTTTTT.

This clonotype was seen ten or more times. This rearrangement joins TRBV20-1 to TRBJ1-2; perhaps TRBD1 as D (5 bases). Trimming cost V 5 bases and J 4 bases, with 17 bases left between them. CDR3 length: 14 residues. Germline CDR1 reads DFQATT; CDR2 reads SNEGSKA (reference sequence). The CDR3 nucleotides read TGCAGTGCTTCTGGGGGACGGACCATCTATGGCTACACCTTC. Translating it yields CSASGGRTIYGYTF.

In its sample, this clonotype was seen a few times. The rearrangement uses TRBV5-1 and TRBJ1-6; 7 bases fit TRBD1. The trim removed 0 bases at V and 5 bases at J, leaving 5 bases unmatched. The CDR3 length is 16 residues. Germline assignment: CDR1 SGHRS and CDR2 YFSETQ. This CDR3 reads CASSLDGGTDNSPLHF. In DNA form, the CDR3 reads TGCGCCAGCAGCTTGGACGGCGGGACAGATAATTCACCCCTCCACTTT.

The J gene is TRBJ1-2, the V gene TRBV7-9, with D unclear. V was pared by 5 bases and J by 10 bases, with 11 bases between. Germline CDR1 and CDR2: SEHNR and FQNEAQ (reference sequence). The CDR3 is 11 amino acids. CDR3 sequence (DNA): TGTGCCAGCAGCCCAGACCTGTTCTACACCTTC. This encodes CASSPDLFYTF.

This sequence joins TRBV4-3 and TRBJ1-4, with D unresolved. Per the germline V gene, CDR1 is LGHNA and CDR2 is YSLEER. This CDR3 has 14 amino acids. The V end lost 3 bases, the J end lost 5 bases, and 10 bases lay between the germline ends. In nucleotides, the CDR3 is TGCGCCAGCAGCCAGTCTCCAGAGAATGAAAAACTGTTTTTT. Translating gives CASSQSPENEKLFF.

This clonotype was picked up many times. The chain joins TRBV20-1 to TRBJ1-5, with 8 bases aligning to TRBD1. The CDR3 is 15 residues long. V was clipped by 3 bases and J by 2 bases; unmatched bases: 6. Germline-derived CDR1 and CDR2 are DFQATT and SNEGSKA (reference sequence). CDR3 nucleotides: TGCAGTGCTAGGAGGGCGGGACAGGGCAATCAGCCCCAGCATTTT. This gives the protein CSARRAGQGNQPQHF.

This clonotype has ten or more counts. This chain joins TRBV5-1 and TRBJ2-7; 7 positions agree with TRBD2. Losses at the gene ends were 0 bases for V and 2 bases for J; bases not matched to a gene: 5. Germline V gives CDR1 SGHRS, CDR2 YFSETQ. The CDR3 has 15 amino acids. The CDR3 region has the DNA TGCGCCAGCAGCTTGGACCGGGGGACTACCTACGAGCAGTACTTC. Amino acids: CASSLDRGTTYEQYF.

This clonotype has only a few counts. The gene calls are TRBV7-8 and TRBJ2-5, with 12 bases matching TRBD1. V lost 1 base to trimming and J lost 12 bases; unmatched junction nucleotides: 9. Germline CDR1 reads SGHVS; CDR2 reads FQNEAQ. This CDR3 comprises 15 residues. The CDR3 DNA reads TGTGCCAGCAGCTTAGAAAGGGACAGGGGGCTCCCAAAGTACTTC. It codes for CASSLERDRGLPKYF.

V is TRBV20-1 and J is TRBJ2-1, with D maybe TRBD2 (6 bases). There are 14 residues in the CDR3. Germline V gene sequence: CDR1 DFQATT, CDR2 SNEGSKA (reference sequence). The germline V and J ends were trimmed by 6 bases and 4 bases, with 16 bases remaining between them. In DNA, the CDR3 is TGCAGTGCCCAGGACTATACCCCTTACAATGAGCAGTTCTTC. This gives the protein CSAQDYTPYNEQFF.

The V call is TRBV30, the J call TRBJ1-1; 7 positions match TRBD1. This CDR3 has 15 residues. V was pared by 0 bases and J by 1 base, with 5 bases of the junction left unmatched. Germline CDR1 GTSNPN, CDR2 SVGIG (reference sequence). Written as DNA, the CDR3 is TGTGCCTGGAGTGTACTCGGGACAGCGAACACTGAAGCTTTCTTT. Protein: CAWSVLGTANTEAFF.

V and J are TRBV12-3 or TRBV12-4 and TRBJ2-2, with D perhaps matching TRBD2 (7 bases). The V end lost 11 bases, the J end lost 2 bases, and 15 bases lay between the germline ends. The length of the CDR3 is 14 residues. As DNA, the CDR3 is TGTGCCCCAGAGGGGGGGGCCAACACCGGGGAGCTGTTTTTT. It yields the protein CAPEGGANTGELFF.

This clonotype was recorded many times. This rearrangement joins TRBV12-3 or TRBV12-4 to TRBJ2-7, with a weak D call TRBD2 (5 bases). The CDR3 sequence is 16 residues long. The V gene lost 8 bases and the J gene lost 0 bases, with 20 bases spanning the gap. This chain's CDR3 is CASDPAATRSSYEQYV. CDR3 DNA: TGTGCCAGCGATCCGGCTGCTACTAGGAGCTCCTACGAGCAGTACGTC.